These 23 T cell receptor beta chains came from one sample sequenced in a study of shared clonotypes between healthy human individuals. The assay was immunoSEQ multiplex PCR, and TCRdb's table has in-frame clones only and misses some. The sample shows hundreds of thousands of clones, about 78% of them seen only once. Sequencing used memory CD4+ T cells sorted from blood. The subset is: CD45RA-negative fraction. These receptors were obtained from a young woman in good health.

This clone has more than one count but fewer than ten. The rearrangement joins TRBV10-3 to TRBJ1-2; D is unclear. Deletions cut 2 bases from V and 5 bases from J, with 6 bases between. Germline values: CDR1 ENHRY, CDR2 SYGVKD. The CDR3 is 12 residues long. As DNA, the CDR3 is TGTGCCATCAGTGAGAGTGGTTATGGCTACACCTTC. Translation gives CAISESGYGYTF.

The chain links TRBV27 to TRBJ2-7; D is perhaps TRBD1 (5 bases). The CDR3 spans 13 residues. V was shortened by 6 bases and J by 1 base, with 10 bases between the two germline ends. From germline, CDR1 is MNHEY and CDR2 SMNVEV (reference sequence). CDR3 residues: CASSKTESYEQYF. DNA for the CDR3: TGTGCCAGCAGCAAGACAGAATCCTACGAGCAGTACTTC.

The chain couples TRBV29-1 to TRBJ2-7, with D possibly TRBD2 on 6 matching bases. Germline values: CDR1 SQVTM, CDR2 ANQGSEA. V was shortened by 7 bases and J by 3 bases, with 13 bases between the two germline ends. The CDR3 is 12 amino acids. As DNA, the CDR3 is TGCAGCGGGAAGGGACTGGACTACGAGCAGTACTTC. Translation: CSGKGLDYEQYF.

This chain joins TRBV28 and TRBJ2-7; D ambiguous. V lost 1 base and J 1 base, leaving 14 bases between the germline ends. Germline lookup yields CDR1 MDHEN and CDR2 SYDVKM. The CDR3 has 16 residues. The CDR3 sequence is CASSLSSAAGSYEQYF. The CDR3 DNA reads TGTGCCAGCAGTTTATCCTCGGCGGCTGGATCCTACGAGCAGTACTTC.

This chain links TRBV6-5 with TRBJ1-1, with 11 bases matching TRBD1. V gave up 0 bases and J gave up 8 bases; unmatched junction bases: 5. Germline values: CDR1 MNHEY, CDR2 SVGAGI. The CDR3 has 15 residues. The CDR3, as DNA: TGTGCCAGCAGTTACTCCGGACAGGGGGCGGCCGAAGCTTTCTTT. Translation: CASSYSGQGAAEAFF.

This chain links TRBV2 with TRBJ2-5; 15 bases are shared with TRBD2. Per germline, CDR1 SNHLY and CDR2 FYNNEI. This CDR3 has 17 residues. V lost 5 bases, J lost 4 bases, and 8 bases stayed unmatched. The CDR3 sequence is CASSRTSGRAWGETQYF. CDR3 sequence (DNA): TGTGCCAGCAGTAGGACTAGCGGGAGGGCCTGGGGAGAGACCCAGTACTTC.

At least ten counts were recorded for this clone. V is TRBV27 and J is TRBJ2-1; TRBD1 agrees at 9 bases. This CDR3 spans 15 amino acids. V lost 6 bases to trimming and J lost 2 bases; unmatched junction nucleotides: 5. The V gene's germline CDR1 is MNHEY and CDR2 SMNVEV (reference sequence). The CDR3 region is CASRSDRGPYNEQFF. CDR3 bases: TGTGCCAGCAGATCGGACAGGGGTCCCTACAATGAGCAGTTCTTC.

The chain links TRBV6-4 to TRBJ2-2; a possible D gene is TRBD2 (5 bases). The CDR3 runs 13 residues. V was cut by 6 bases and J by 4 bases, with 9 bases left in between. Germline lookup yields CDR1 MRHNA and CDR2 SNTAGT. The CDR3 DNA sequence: TGTGCCAGCAGAAGAGGACTCACCGGGGAGCTGTTTTTT. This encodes CASRRGLTGELFF.

CDR3 bases: TGCAGCGTTGAGGGGGAAAACACCGGGGAGCTGTTTTTT. Protein sequence: CSVEGENTGELFF. The rearrangement uses TRBV29-1 and TRBJ2-2; D could derive from TRBD1 or TRBD2 (5 bases each). V was cut by 3 bases and J by 2 bases, with 7 bases left in between. Per the germline V gene, CDR1 is SQVTM and CDR2 is ANQGSEA. The CDR3 extends over 13 amino acids.

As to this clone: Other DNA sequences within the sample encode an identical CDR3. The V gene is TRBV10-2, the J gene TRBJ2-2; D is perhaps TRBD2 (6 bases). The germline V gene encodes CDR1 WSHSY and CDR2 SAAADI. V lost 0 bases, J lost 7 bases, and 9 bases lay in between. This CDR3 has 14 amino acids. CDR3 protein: CASSESSGVGELFF. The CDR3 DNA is TGCGCCAGCAGTGAGTCGTCGGGGGTCGGGGAGCTGTTTTTT.

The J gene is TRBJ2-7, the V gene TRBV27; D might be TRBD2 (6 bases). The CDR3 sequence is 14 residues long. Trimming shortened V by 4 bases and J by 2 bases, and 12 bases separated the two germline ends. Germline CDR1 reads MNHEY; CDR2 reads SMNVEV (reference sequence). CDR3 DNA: TGTGCCAGCAGTTGGAACTGGGGGGCCTACGAGCAGTACTTC. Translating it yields CASSWNWGAYEQYF.

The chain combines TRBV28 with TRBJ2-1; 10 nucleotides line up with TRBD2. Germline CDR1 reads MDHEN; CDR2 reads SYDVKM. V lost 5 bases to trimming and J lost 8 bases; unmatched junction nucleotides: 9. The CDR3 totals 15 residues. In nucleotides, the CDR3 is TGTGCCAGCAGTCCGGCTAGCGGGAGTAGGGATGAGCAGTTCTTC. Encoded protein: CASSPASGSRDEQFF.

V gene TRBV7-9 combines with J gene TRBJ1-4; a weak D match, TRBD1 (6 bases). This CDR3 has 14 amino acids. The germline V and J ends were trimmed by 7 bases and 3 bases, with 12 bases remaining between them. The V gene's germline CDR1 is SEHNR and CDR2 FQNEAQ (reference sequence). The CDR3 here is CASKTGLSNEKLFF. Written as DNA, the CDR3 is TGTGCCAGCAAAACAGGGTTGTCTAATGAAAAACTGTTTTTT.

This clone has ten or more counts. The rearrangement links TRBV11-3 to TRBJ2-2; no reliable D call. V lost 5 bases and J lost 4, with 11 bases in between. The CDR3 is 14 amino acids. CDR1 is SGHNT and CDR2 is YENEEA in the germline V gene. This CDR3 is CASSRGPGTGELFF. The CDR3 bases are TGTGCCAGCAGCCGAGGCCCGGGCACCGGGGAGCTGTTTTTT.

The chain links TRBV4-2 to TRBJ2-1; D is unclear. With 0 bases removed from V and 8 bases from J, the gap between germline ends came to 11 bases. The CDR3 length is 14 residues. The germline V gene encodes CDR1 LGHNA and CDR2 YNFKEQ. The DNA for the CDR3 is TGTGCCAGCAGCCAAGATACCACCTGGGATGAGCAGTTCTTC. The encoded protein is CASSQDTTWDEQFF.

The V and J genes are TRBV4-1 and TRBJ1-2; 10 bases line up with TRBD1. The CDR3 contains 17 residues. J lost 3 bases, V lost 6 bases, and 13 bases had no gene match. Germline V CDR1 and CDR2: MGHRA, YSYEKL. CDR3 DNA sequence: TGCGCCAGCAGTCTATCCGACAGGGGGCGAAGGGACTATGGCTACACCTTC. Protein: CASSLSDRGRRDYGYTF.

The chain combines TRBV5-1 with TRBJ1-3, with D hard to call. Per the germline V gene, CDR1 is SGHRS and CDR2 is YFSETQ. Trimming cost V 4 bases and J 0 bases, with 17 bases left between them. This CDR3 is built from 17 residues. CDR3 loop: CASSTHDASISGNTIYF. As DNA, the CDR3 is TGCGCCAGCAGCACCCACGACGCGTCGATCTCTGGAAACACCATATATTTT.

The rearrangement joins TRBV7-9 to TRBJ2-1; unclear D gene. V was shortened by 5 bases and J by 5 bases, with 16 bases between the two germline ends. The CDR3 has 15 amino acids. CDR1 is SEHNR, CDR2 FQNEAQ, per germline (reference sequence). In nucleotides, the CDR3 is TGTGCCAGCAGCCCGCGTGGGTTGTTCGACAATGAGCAGTTCTTC. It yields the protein CASSPRGLFDNEQFF.

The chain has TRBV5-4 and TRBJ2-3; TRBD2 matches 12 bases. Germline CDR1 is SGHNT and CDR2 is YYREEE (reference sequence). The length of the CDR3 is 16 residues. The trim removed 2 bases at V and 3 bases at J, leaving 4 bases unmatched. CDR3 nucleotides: TGTGCCAGCAGCTTAACTCTAGCGGGAGGGACAGATACGCAGTATTTT. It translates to CASSLTLAGGTDTQYF.

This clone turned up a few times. CDR3 in DNA: TGTGCCAGCAGTGAACGTGGCGGCTATCAAAATGAGCAGTTCTTC. This codes for CASSERGGYQNEQFF. V usage is TRBV2 and J usage is TRBJ2-1; unclear D gene. Germline CDR1 and CDR2: SNHLY and FYNNEI. V dropped 2 bases and J dropped 7 bases, with 15 bases sitting between them. CDR3 length: 15 amino acids.

The CDR3 here is CASSRTNTGLAQHF. In nucleotides, the CDR3 is TGTGCCAGCAGCCGAACCAATACAGGGCTCGCCCAGCATTTT. The chain joins TRBV28 to TRBJ1-5, with TRBD1 as a possible D gene (6 bases). This CDR3 is 14 amino acids long. CDR1 is MDHEN and CDR2 is SYDVKM in the germline V gene. The V end lost 6 bases, the J end lost 11 bases, and 20 bases lay between the germline ends.

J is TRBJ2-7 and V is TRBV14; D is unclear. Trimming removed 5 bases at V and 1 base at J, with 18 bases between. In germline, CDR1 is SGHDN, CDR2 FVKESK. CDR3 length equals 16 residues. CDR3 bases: TGTGCCAGCAGCAAATCACTTCAGGTCGGGTCCTACGAGCAGTACTTC. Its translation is CASSKSLQVGSYEQYF.

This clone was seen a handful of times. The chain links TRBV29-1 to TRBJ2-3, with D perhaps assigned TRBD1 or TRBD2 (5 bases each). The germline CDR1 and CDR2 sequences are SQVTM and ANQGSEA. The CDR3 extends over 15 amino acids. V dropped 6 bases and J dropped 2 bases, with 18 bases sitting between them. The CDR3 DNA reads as TGCAGCGTCCTCAGGGAGCTCATACTCACAGATACGCAGTATTTT. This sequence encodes CSVLRELILTDTQYF.